Listed below are T cell receptor beta chains from one sample, sequenced in a study of a mutant IDH1 vaccine in newly diagnosed glioma. Generated by immunoSEQ multiplex PCR, the TCRdb table keeps only in-frame clones and is missing some. The sample has about 11,000 clones, about 81% seen once. Their specific antigens are unknown. Sequencing used PBMCs, obtained from a glioma patient whose treatment included an IDH1 peptide vaccine. Receptors were obtained from a man aged 25-45 years with glioma. Both conserved end residues are part of each CDR3. A D gene is named only where the DNA matches it firmly. Size is stated for part of the rows, as once, few or many counts, or as a class when the clone is expanded.

CDR3aa	CDR3nt	abundance	d_gene	v_gene	j_gene
CASSPGRSYGYTF	TGTGCCAGCTCACCTGGTAGGAGCTATGGCTACACCTTC	NA	NA	TRBV18	TRBJ1-2
CASSEVGGANYEQYF	TGTGCCAGCAGTGAGGTGGGGGGGGCAAACTACGAGCAGTACTTC	NA	NA	TRBV6-1	TRBJ2-7
CASSYGEGQHNQPQHF	TGTGCCAGCAGTTATGGGGAGGGACAGCACAATCAGCCCCAGCATTTT	NA	TRBD1	TRBV6-9	TRBJ1-5
CASSLVAGAYEQYF	TGCGCCAGCAGCTTGGTAGCCGGAGCCTACGAGCAGTACTTC	once	NA	TRBV5-1	TRBJ2-7
CAWSFDDGRNTIYF	TGTGCCTGGAGTTTTGATGATGGTAGAAACACCATATATTTT	NA	NA	TRBV30	TRBJ1-3
CASSSGRDRYRHEQYF	TGTGCCAGCAGCTCCGGAAGGGACAGGTATCGACACGAGCAGTACTTC	NA	TRBD1	TRBV7-2	TRBJ2-7
CASSLARSPGQGAYEQYF	TGTGCCAGCAGCTTAGCCCGGTCACCGGGACAGGGGGCCTACGAGCAGTACTTC	NA	TRBD1	TRBV11-2	TRBJ2-7
CASSLAGNTIYF	TGTGCCAGCAGCTTGGCCGGAAACACCATATATTTT	NA	NA	TRBV5-5	TRBJ1-3
CASSESSDRGTF	TGCGCCAGCAGTGAGTCATCGGACAGGGGGACGTTC	NA	TRBD1	TRBV10-2	TRBJ1-2
CSVEWRSYNEQFF	TGCAGCGTTGAATGGCGGTCCTACAATGAGCAGTTCTTC	NA	NA	TRBV29-1	TRBJ2-1
CSGAHRGGGYTF	TGCAGCGGCGCGCACAGGGGTGGTGGCTACACCTTC	NA	TRBD1	TRBV29-1	TRBJ1-2
CASSRGDRGYSNQPQHF	TGTGCCAGCAGCCGGGGGGACAGGGGGTATAGCAATCAGCCCCAGCATTTT	NA	TRBD1	TRBV5-8	TRBJ1-5
CAWSHRQGRGYTF	TGTGCCTGGAGTCATCGACAGGGTCGAGGCTACACCTTC	NA	TRBD1	TRBV30	TRBJ1-2
CASSRRTGAYQETQYF	TGTGCCAGCAGCCGACGGACAGGGGCGTACCAAGAGACCCAGTACTTC	NA	TRBD1	TRBV5-6	TRBJ2-5
CASSGRDTKETQYF	TGTGCCAGCAGCGGCCGGGACACTAAAGAGACCCAGTACTTC	NA	NA	TRBV5-6	TRBJ2-5
CASSLWGRSNEKLFF	TGTGCCAGCAGCTTGTGGGGGCGCAGTAATGAAAAACTGTTTTTT	NA	NA	TRBV5-4	TRBJ1-4
CASSPVNPANEQFF	TGTGCCAGCTCACCTGTCAACCCGGCGAATGAGCAGTTCTTC	NA	NA	TRBV18	TRBJ2-1
CASSGQGIGETQYF	TGCGCCAGCTCGGGACAGGGGATCGGAGAGACCCAGTACTTC	medium-sized	TRBD1	TRBV5-1	TRBJ2-5
CASSFVPTSSYEQYF	TGTGCCAGCAGCTTCGTACCAACCTCCTCCTACGAGCAGTACTTC	NA	NA	TRBV13	TRBJ2-7
CASSLRPSRIVESEQYF	TGTGCCAGCAGTTTACGACCCTCTAGGATTGTTGAGAGCGAGCAGTACTTC	NA	NA	TRBV27	TRBJ2-7
CARGASTDTQYF	TGTGCCAGGGGCGCTAGCACAGATACGCAGTATTTT	NA	NA	TRBV2	TRBJ2-3
CASSFFPGLAKNEQFF	TGTGCCAGCAGCTTTTTTCCGGGACTAGCGAAGAATGAGCAGTTCTTC	once	TRBD2	TRBV5-6	TRBJ2-1
CASSYQQLSTDTQYF	TGTGCCAGCAGTTATCAACAGTTAAGCACAGATACGCAGTATTTT	NA	NA	TRBV6-5	TRBJ2-3
CASSYGTGMHEQYF	TGTGCCAGCAGCTACGGGACAGGGATGCACGAGCAGTACTTC	NA	NA	TRBV21-1	TRBJ2-7
CASSLDGAVGGYGYTF	TGTGCCAGCAGCTTAGACGGAGCCGTTGGCGGCTATGGCTACACCTTC	NA	NA	TRBV11-2	TRBJ1-2
CASSLDPGQGIGTQYF	TGTGCCAGCAGCTTAGATCCGGGACAGGGGATCGGGACCCAGTACTTC	NA	TRBD1	TRBV11-2	TRBJ2-5
CASSSSGRYAEQYF	TGTGCCAGCAGTTCCAGCGGGAGGTACGCCGAGCAGTACTTC	NA	TRBD2	TRBV6-6	TRBJ2-7
CASSRGQGDEKLFF	TGTGCCAGCAGTAGGGGACAGGGCGACGAAAAACTGTTTTTT	NA	TRBD1	TRBV6-7	TRBJ1-4
CASSLTSGPSEQFF	TGCGCCAGCAGCTTAACTAGCGGGCCAAGTGAGCAGTTCTTC	NA	TRBD2	TRBV5-1	TRBJ2-1
CASSHTDRTLIGGYTF	TGTGCCAGCAGCCATACGGACAGGACGCTTATAGGCGGCTACACCTTC	NA	TRBD1	TRBV14	TRBJ1-2
CASSWAQGSLNTEAFF	TGTGCCAGCAGCTGGGCCCAGGGGTCCTTGAACACTGAAGCTTTCTTT	few	NA	TRBV7-9	TRBJ1-1
CASSLRTGAYEQYF	TGTGCCAGCAGCCTACGGACAGGGGCCTACGAGCAGTACTTC	NA	TRBD1	TRBV7-2	TRBJ2-7
CASRGGYSRRGLQETQYF	TGTGCCAGCAGGGGAGGATACTCACGCAGGGGGCTCCAAGAGACCCAGTACTTC	once	TRBD1	TRBV5-6	TRBJ2-5
CASRPEGRVGTEAFF	TGTGCCAGCAGACCCGAAGGCAGGGTAGGCACTGAAGCTTTCTTT	once	NA	TRBV13	TRBJ1-1
CASSPGLSSSYNSPLHF	TGTGCCAGCAGCCCGGGACTATCTAGCTCCTATAATTCACCCCTCCACTTT	NA	NA	TRBV7-9	TRBJ1-6
CASIASYEQYF	TGTGCCAGCATTGCCTCCTACGAGCAGTACTTC	NA	NA	TRBV2	TRBJ2-7
CASSQGNRGRGNEQFF	TGTGCCAGCAGCCAAGGAAACAGGGGGCGCGGGAATGAGCAGTTCTTC	once	TRBD1	TRBV14	TRBJ2-1
CASGQGETQYF	TGTGCCAGTGGACAGGGGGAGACCCAGTACTTC	NA	TRBD1	TRBV30	TRBJ2-5
CASSEGRETQYF	TGTGCCAGCAGTGAAGGGAGAGAGACCCAGTACTTC	once	NA	TRBV2	TRBJ2-5
CASSLGGTMGTEAFF	TGCGCCAGCAGCTTGGGGGGGACAATGGGCACTGAAGCTTTCTTT	NA	NA	TRBV5-1	TRBJ1-1
CASSWDSNQPQHF	TGTGCCAGCAGCTGGGATTCCAATCAGCCCCAGCATTTT	few	NA	TRBV6-6	TRBJ1-5
CASSDPGVANGYTF	TGTGCCAGCAGTGACCCCGGGGTAGCGAATGGCTACACCTTC	NA	NA	TRBV6-6	TRBJ1-2